This TCR beta chain comes out of a study of lymphopenia after photon versus proton radiotherapy. Some clones are missing from TCRdb's copy, which holds only in-frame ones; the method was immunoSEQ multiplex PCR. The sample yields 55,000 to 70,000 clones, roughly 86% seen once. Turning to this clone: Antigen specificity is unknown.

Study findings and constraints: After lymphocyte nadir, photon-treated repertoires showed oligoclonal expansion, especially CD8+ Temra. Better survival with proton therapy was suggested as possible, not demonstrated. In patients who died, overall survival fell as post-nadir TCR diversity dropped more. Under photons, naive T cells and diversity fell while effector/memory populations rose.

The TCR sequence derives from a man aged 35 to 55 with gastric cancer. Material: peripheral blood, obtained from a patient treated with photon-based radiotherapy.

This chain's CDR3 is CASSFVRSNTEAFF. The DNA of the CDR3 is TGTGCCAGCAGCTTCGTTAGATCGAACACTGAAGCTTTCTTT. The chain links TRBV11-1 to TRBJ1-1; the D is unclear. The CDR3 loop spans 14 amino acids. Trimming took off 3 bases at V and 1 base at J, with 9 bases between the two ends. Looked up from germline, CDR1 is SGHAT and CDR2 is FQDESV (reference sequence).